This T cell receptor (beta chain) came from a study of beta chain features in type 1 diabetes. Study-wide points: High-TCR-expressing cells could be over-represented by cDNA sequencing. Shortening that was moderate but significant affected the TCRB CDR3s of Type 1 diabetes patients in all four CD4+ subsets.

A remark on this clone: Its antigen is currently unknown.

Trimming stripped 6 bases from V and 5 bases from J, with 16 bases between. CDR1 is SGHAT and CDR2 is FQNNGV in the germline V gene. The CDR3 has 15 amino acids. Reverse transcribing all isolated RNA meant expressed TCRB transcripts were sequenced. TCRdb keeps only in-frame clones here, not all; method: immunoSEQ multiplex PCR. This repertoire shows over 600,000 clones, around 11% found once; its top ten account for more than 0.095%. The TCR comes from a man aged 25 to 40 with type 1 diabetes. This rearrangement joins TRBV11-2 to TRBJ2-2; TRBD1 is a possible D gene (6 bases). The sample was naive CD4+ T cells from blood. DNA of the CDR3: TGTGCCAGCAGTCCCGGGACAATTCAGACCGGGGAGCTGTTTTTT. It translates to CASSPGTIQTGELFF.